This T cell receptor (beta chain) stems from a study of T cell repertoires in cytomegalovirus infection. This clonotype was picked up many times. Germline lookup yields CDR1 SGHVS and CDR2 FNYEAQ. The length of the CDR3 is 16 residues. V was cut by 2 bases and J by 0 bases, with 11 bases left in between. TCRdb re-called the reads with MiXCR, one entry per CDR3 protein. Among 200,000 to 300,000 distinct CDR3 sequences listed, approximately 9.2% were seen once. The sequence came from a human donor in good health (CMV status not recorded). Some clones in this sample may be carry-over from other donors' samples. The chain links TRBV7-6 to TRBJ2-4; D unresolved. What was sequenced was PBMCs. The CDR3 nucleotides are TGTGCCAGCAGCTTATCCTCAGCCCTAGCCAAAAACATTCAGTACTTC. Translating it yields CASSLSSALAKNIQYF.